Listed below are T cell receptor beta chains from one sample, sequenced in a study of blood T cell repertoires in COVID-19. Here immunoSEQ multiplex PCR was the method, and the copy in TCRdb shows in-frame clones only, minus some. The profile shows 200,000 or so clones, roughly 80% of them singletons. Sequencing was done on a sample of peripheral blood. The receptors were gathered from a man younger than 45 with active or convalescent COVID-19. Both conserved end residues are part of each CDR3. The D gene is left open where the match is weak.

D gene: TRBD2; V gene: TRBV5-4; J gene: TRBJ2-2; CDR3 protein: CASSTLGGTNTGELFF; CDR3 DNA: TGTGCCAGCAGCACCCTGGGGGGGACGAACACCGGGGAGCTGTTTTTT
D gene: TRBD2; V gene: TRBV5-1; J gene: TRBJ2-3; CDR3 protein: CASSGTSPDTQYF; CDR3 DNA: TGCGCCAGCAGCGGGACTAGCCCTGATACGCAGTATTTT
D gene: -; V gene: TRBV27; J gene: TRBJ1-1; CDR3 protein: CASSFQGLRNTEAFF; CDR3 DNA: TGTGCCAGCAGTTTCCAGGGGCTCCGGAACACTGAAGCTTTCTTT
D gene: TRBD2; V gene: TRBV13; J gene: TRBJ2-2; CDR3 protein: CASRRGTSGRALGGELFF; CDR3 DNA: TGTGCCAGCAGACGTGGAACTAGCGGGAGGGCCCTCGGCGGGGAGCTGTTTTTT
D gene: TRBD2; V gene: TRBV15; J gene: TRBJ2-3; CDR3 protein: CATGGRVGSTDTQYF; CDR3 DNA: TGTGCCACCGGGGGGAGGGTCGGGAGCACAGATACGCAGTATTTT
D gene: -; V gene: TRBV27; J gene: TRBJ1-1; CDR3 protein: CASSLPGGRAFF; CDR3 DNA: TGTGCCAGCAGTTTACCCGGGGGTAGGGCTTTCTTT
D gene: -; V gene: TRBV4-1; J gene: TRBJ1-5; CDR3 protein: CASSQDVGGGGGQPQHF; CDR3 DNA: TGCGCCAGCAGCCAAGATGTAGGAGGAGGGGGGGGACAGCCCCAGCATTTT
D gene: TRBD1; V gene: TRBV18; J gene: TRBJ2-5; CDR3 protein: CASSPRDRVQTQYF; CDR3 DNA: TGTGCCAGCTCACCCCGGGACAGGGTACAGACCCAGTACTTC
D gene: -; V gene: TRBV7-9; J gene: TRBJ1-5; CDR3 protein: CASSPEGSNQPQHF; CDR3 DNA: TGTGCCAGCAGCCCCGAGGGTAGCAATCAGCCCCAGCATTTT
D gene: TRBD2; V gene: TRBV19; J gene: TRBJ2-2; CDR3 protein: CASRPGLAGVGELFF; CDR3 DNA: TGTGCCAGTAGACCGGGACTAGCGGGAGTCGGGGAGCTGTTTTTT
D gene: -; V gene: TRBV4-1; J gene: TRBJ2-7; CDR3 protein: CASSQDSDGRREQYF; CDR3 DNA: TGCGCCAGCAGCCAAGATTCGGACGGGAGAAGGGAGCAGTACTTC
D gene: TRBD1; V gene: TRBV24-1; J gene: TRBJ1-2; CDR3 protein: CATSESGQGSQFNYGYTF; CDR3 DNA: TGTGCCACCAGTGAGTCGGGACAGGGAAGCCAATTTAACTATGGCTACACCTTC
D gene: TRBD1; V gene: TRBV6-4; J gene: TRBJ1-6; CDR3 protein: CASSDSKGGGPTNF; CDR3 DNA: TGTGCCAGCAGTGACTCGAAAGGGGGCGGTCCGACGAACTTT
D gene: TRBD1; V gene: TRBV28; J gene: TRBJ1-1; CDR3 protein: CASSPRGMTTEAFF; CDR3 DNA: TGTGCCAGCAGTCCCAGGGGGATGACCACTGAAGCTTTCTTT
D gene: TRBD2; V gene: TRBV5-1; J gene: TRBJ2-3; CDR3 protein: CASRGFAGAASGLAVPSTDTQYF; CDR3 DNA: TGCGCCAGCAGAGGATTCGCGGGGGCCGCCTCTGGACTAGCCGTTCCTAGCACAGATACGCAGTATTTT
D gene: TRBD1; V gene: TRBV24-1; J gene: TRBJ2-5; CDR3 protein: CATSDWPGGAETQYF; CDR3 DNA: TGTGCCACCAGTGATTGGCCAGGGGGCGCGGAGACCCAGTACTTC
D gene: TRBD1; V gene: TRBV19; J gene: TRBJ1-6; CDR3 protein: CASSRTDRARDSPLHF; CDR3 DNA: TGTGCCAGTAGCCGAACGGACAGGGCCAGGGATTCACCCCTCCACTTT